Below are 19 T cell receptor beta chains sequenced from a single sample in a study of blood T cell repertoires in COVID-19. The protocol was immunoSEQ multiplex PCR, while the TCRdb copy is restricted to in-frame clones and leaves out a portion. The sample lists 150,000 or so clones, more than 60% occurring once. The sequenced sample was peripheral blood. These TCRs come from a woman aged 70-85 years with acute or convalescent COVID-19.

The J gene is TRBJ1-5, the V gene TRBV14; D not certain. V was clipped by 0 bases and J by 4 bases, with 4 bases between them. This CDR3 is built from 13 residues. The germline V gene encodes CDR1 SGHDN and CDR2 FVKESK. CDR3 sequence reads: CASSQDQNQPQHF. In DNA, the CDR3 is TGTGCCAGCAGCCAAGATCAGAATCAGCCCCAGCATTTT.

The gene calls are TRBV18 and TRBJ1-6, with 10 nucleotides matching TRBD1. CDR3 size: 14 residues. CDR1 is KGHSH and CDR2 is LQKENI in the germline V gene. The V segment lost 3 bases and the J segment 7 bases; nucleotides outside the gene matches: 0. The CDR3 sequence: CASSPGQGNSPLHF. Here the CDR3 DNA reads TGTGCCAGCTCACCGGGACAGGGGAATTCACCCCTCCACTTT.

The table lists this clone with a few counts. The chain recombines TRBV7-8 with TRBJ1-5, with 7 bases identical to TRBD1. The CDR3 is 14 amino acids. Germline CDR1 and CDR2: SGHVS and FQNEAQ. V lost 5 bases, J lost 5 bases, and 6 bases stayed unmatched. CDR3 in amino acids: CASSKGAGDQPQHF. The CDR3 coding sequence is TGTGCCAGCAGCAAGGGGGCAGGAGATCAGCCCCAGCATTTT.

The chain is built from TRBV7-9 and TRBJ1-2; 7 bases align to TRBD1. The trim removed 6 bases at V and 2 bases at J, leaving 12 bases unmatched. This CDR3 contains 16 residues. The V gene's germline CDR1 is SEHNR and CDR2 FQNEAQ (reference sequence). The CDR3 here is CASSPEGAKTNYGYTF. As DNA, the CDR3 is TGTGCCAGCAGTCCCGAGGGGGCGAAAACGAACTATGGCTACACCTTC.

This clone was seen more than once but under ten times. This chain uses TRBV27 with TRBJ1-5; 8 nucleotides match TRBD1. Germline CDR1 is MNHEY and CDR2 is SMNVEV (reference sequence). V lost 4 bases, J lost 4 bases, and 3 bases stayed unmatched. This CDR3 has 14 residues. The chain's CDR3 is CASSSRGQNQPQHF. CDR3 in DNA: TGTGCCAGCAGTTCCAGGGGGCAGAATCAGCCCCAGCATTTT.

The rearrangement joins TRBV7-2 to TRBJ2-7, with 7 bases matching TRBD2. V dropped 2 bases and J dropped 3; count of bases not matched to a gene: 7. Germline CDR1 and CDR2: SGHTA and FQGNSA. The length of the CDR3 is 15 residues. The CDR3 reads CASSLLAGVLYEQYF. CDR3 sequence (DNA): TGTGCCAGCAGCTTACTGGCGGGAGTCCTCTACGAGCAGTACTTC.

V is TRBV9 and J is TRBJ2-1, with D maybe TRBD2 (5 bases). Germline lookup yields CDR1 SGDLS and CDR2 YYNGEE. The V gene lost 3 bases and the J gene lost 2 bases, with 12 bases spanning the gap. This CDR3 is 15 amino acids long. The CDR3 spells CASSAQGGTYNEQFF. The CDR3, as DNA: TGTGCCAGCAGCGCCCAAGGAGGAACCTACAATGAGCAGTTCTTC.

This clone has just a few counts. This chain uses TRBV28 with TRBJ2-4; 7 positions agree with TRBD2. Germline trimming cut 1 base from V and 8 bases from J; bases unmatched to any gene: 11. The CDR3 has 16 residues. Germline CDR1 reads MDHEN; CDR2 reads SYDVKM. CDR3 coding DNA: TGTGCCAGCAGTTTATATCAAGGCGGGAGTTTAGACATTCAGTACTTC. Its translation is CASSLYQGGSLDIQYF.

V usage is TRBV7-9 and J usage is TRBJ1-2; D remains unclear. The CDR3 is 14 amino acids. Germline CDR1 and CDR2: SEHNR and FQNEAQ (reference sequence). V lost 5 bases and J lost 3, with 13 bases in between. The CDR3 region has the DNA TGTGCCAGCAGCCACTCGGGAGAGTACTATGGCTACACCTTC. This gives the protein CASSHSGEYYGYTF. Filled out from reference TRBV7-9 and TRBJ1-2, the complete variable domain reads DTGVSQNPRHKITKRGQNVTFRCDPISEHNRLYWYRQTLGQGPEFLTYFQNEAQLEKSRLLSDRFSAERPKGSFSTLEIQRTEQGDSAMYLCASSHSGEYYGYTFGSGTRLTVV.

The rearrangement joins TRBV5-1 to TRBJ1-2; D remains ambiguous. The V gene lost 6 bases and the J gene lost 7 bases, with 22 bases spanning the gap. The CDR3 length is 15 residues. CDR1 and CDR2 from the germline V gene are SGHRS and YFSETQ. The CDR3 reads CASTQEVSGLSGYTF. The CDR3 DNA follows: TGCGCCAGCACCCAGGAGGTTTCGGGTCTATCTGGCTACACCTTC.

The chain joins TRBV29-1 to TRBJ2-1; the match to TRBD2 covers 8 bases. The CDR3 totals 16 residues. Germline V gene sequence: CDR1 SQVTM, CDR2 ANQGSEA. Unmatched junction bases numbered 12, after V lost 1 base and J lost 7 bases. The CDR3 region is CSVEGRGAVDWNEQFF. CDR3 nucleotide sequence: TGCAGCGTTGAAGGGCGGGGGGCGGTTGACTGGAATGAGCAGTTCTTC.

The chain employs TRBV11-2 and TRBJ2-2; D may be TRBD2 (6 bases). V was clipped by 3 bases and J by 4 bases, with 12 bases between them. The CDR3 length is 15 residues. Looked up from germline, CDR1 is SGHAT and CDR2 is FQNNGV. CDR3 coding DNA: TGTGCCAGCAGCTTGGCAGGGAGGAGCACCGGGGAGCTGTTTTTT. Protein: CASSLAGRSTGELFF. Full variable domain (rest looked up from reference TRBV11-2 and TRBJ2-2): EAGVAQSPRYKIIEKRQSVAFWCNPISGHATLYWYQQILGQGPKLLIQFQNNGVVDDSQLPKDRFSAERLKGVDSTLKIQPAKLEDSAVYLCASSLAGRSTGELFFGEGSRLTVL.

This clone was recorded only once. CDR3 coding DNA: TGCGCCAGCAGCGGAGACAGGGGGCTGGAGCAGTACTTC. Protein: CASSGDRGLEQYF. The J gene is TRBJ2-7, the V gene TRBV10-2; TRBD1 matches at 10 bases. CDR3 length equals 13 residues. Germline assignment: CDR1 WSHSY and CDR2 SAAADI. The J segment lost 7 bases and the V segment lost 6 bases, leaving 6 bases of the junction unmatched.

The chain combines TRBV25-1 with TRBJ1-4; the match to TRBD1 covers 9 bases. Trimming took 3 bases from V and 7 from J; bases not matched to a gene: 9. This CDR3 has 16 residues. The germline gives CDR1 MGHDK, CDR2 SYGVNS. The CDR3 spells CASSDSGQGRGEKLFF. The CDR3 region has the DNA TGTGCCAGCAGTGACTCGGGACAGGGACGGGGTGAAAAACTGTTTTTT.

The chain couples TRBV5-1 to TRBJ2-3; D not certain. Per germline, CDR1 SGHRS and CDR2 YFSETQ. With 4 bases removed from V and 0 bases from J, the gap between germline ends came to 6 bases. The CDR3 has 13 amino acids. The DNA of the CDR3 is TGCGCCAGCAGCCCCTCTAGCACAGATACGCAGTATTTT. Residues: CASSPSSTDTQYF. The whole variable domain, filled in from reference TRBV5-1 and TRBJ2-3, reads KAGVTQTPRYLIKTRGQQVTLSCSPISGHRSVSWYQQTPGQGLQFLFEYFSETQRNKGNFPGRFSGRQFSNSRSEMNVSTLELGDSALYLCASSPSSTDTQYFGPGTRLTVL.

This sequence joins TRBV7-9 and TRBJ2-1, with TRBD1 as a possible D gene (6 bases). The length of the CDR3 is 12 residues. Trimming stripped 6 bases from V and 8 bases from J, with 11 bases between. Looked up from germline, CDR1 is SEHNR and CDR2 is FQNEAQ (reference sequence). In DNA, the CDR3 is TGTGCCAGCAGATCAACAGGGTATGAGCAGTTCTTC. Amino acids: CASRSTGYEQFF.

The chain uses TRBV6-5 and TRBJ2-7; possible D gene TRBD2, 6 bases. CDR1 MNHEY and CDR2 SVGAGI come from the germline V gene. V was shortened by 0 bases and J by 7 bases, with 13 bases between the two germline ends. The CDR3 length is 14 residues. The DNA for the CDR3 is TGTGCCAGCAGTTACTCGATGGAGGGGTCTGAGCAGTACTTC. Translated: CASSYSMEGSEQYF.

CDR3 residues: CAVSSGGGTDTQYF. CDR3 in DNA: TGTGCCGTATCGAGCGGGGGCGGCACAGATACGCAGTATTTT. V gene TRBV5-4 combines with J gene TRBJ2-3; 8 nucleotides line up with TRBD2. Per the germline V gene, CDR1 is SGHNT and CDR2 is YYREEE (reference sequence). This CDR3 comprises 14 residues. The ends lost 10 bases at V and 1 base at J; junction bases unmatched: 8.

The rearrangement joins TRBV24-1 to TRBJ1-2, with TRBD1 matching 9 bases. The germline V gene encodes CDR1 KGHDR and CDR2 SFDVKD. CDR3 length: 15 residues. The trim removed 5 bases at V and 1 base at J, leaving 4 bases unmatched. CDR3 protein: CATSGPGQGNYGYTF. The CDR3 DNA reads TGTGCCACCAGTGGCCCGGGACAGGGTAACTATGGCTACACCTTC.